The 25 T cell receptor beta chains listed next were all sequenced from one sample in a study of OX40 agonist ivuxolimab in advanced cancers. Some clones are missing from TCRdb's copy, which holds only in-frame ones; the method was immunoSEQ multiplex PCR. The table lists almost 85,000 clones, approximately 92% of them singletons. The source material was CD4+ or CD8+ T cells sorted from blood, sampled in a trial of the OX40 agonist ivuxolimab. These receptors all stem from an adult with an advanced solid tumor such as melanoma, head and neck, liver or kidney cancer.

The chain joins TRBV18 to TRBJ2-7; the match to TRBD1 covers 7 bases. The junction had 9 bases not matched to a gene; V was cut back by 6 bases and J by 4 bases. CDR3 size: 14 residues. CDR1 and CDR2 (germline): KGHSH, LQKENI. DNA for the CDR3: TGTGCCAGCTCGTACGCAGGGGGTAGGTACGAGCAGTACTTC. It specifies CASSYAGGRYEQYF.

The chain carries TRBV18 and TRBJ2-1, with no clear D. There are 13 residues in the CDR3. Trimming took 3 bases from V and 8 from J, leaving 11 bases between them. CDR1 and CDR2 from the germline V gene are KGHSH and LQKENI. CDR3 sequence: CASSPTLADEQFF. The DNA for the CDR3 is TGTGCCAGCTCACCGACCCTCGCGGATGAGCAGTTCTTC.

The CDR3 here is CASSPPRSGQETQYF. The CDR3 DNA reads as TGTGCCAGCAGCCCTCCGCGTAGCGGTCAAGAGACCCAGTACTTC. This rearrangement joins TRBV11-2 to TRBJ2-5; TRBD2 might be the D (6 bases). Between the trimmed V and J ends, which lost 5 bases and 2 bases, there was a span of 15 bases. CDR1 is SGHAT, CDR2 FQNNGV, per germline. The length of the CDR3 is 15 residues.

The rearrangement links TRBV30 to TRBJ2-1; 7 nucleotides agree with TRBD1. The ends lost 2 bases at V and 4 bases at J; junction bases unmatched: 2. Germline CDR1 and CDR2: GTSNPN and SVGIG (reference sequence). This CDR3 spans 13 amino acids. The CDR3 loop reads CAWSLGQYNEQFF. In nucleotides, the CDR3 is TGTGCCTGGAGTTTGGGACAGTACAATGAGCAGTTCTTC. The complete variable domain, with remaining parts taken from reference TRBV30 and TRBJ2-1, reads SQTIHQWPATLVQPVGSPLSLECTVEGTSNPNLYWYRQAAGRGLQLLFYSVGIGQISSEVPQNLSASRPQDRQFILSSKKLLLSDSGFYLCAWSLGQYNEQFFGPGTRLTVL.

The CDR3 here is CAWSVSVGTEQYF. CDR3 nucleotide sequence: TGTGCCTGGAGTGTAAGTGTAGGGACAGAGCAGTACTTC. The V call is TRBV30, the J call TRBJ2-7, with a tentative D call TRBD1 (6 bases). This CDR3 contains 13 residues. The ends were cut back, 0 bases at V and 7 bases at J, with 13 bases in the middle. Germline lookup yields CDR1 GTSNPN and CDR2 SVGIG (reference sequence). Full variable domain (remainder filled in from reference TRBV30 and TRBJ2-7): SQTIHQWPATLVQPVGSPLSLECTVEGTSNPNLYWYRQAAGRGLQLLFYSVGIGQISSEVPQNLSASRPQDRQFILSSKKLLLSDSGFYLCAWSVSVGTEQYFGPGTRLTVT.

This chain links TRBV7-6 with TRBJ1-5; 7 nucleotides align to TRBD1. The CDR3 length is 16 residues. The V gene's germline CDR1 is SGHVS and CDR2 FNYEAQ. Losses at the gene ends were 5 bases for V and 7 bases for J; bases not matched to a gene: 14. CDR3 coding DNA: TGTGCCAGCAGCCCCGGACAGGCCCTCTCGGGGCAGCCCCAGCATTTT. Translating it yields CASSPGQALSGQPQHF.

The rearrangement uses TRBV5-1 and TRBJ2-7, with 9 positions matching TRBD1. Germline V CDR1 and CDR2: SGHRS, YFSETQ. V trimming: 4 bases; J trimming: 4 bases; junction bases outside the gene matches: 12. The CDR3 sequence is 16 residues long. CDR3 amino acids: CASSPGQGRNIYEQYV. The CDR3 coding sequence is TGCGCCAGCAGCCCCGGACAGGGGCGAAATATATACGAGCAGTACGTC.

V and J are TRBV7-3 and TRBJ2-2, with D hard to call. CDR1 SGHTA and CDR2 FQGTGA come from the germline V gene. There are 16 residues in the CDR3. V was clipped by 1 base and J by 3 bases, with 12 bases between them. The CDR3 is CASSLMVVQHTGELFF. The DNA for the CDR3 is TGTGCCAGCAGCTTAATGGTGGTGCAACACACCGGGGAGCTGTTTTTT.

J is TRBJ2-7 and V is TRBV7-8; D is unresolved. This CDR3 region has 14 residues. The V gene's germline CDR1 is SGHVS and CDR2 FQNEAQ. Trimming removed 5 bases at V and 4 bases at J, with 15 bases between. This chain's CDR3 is CASSPSTLVYEQYF. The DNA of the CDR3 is TGTGCCAGCAGCCCCTCTACTCTGGTTTACGAGCAGTACTTC.

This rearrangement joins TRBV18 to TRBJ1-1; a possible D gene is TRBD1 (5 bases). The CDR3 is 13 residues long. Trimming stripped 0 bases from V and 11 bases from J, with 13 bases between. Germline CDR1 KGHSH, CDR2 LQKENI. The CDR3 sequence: CASSPPAGRYAFF. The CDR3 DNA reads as TGTGCCAGCTCACCACCGGCAGGGCGCTATGCTTTCTTT.

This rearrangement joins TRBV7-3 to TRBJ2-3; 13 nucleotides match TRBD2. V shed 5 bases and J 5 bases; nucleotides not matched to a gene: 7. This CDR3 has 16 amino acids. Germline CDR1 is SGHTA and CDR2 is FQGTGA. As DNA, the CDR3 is TGTGCCAGCAGCCCGCGACTAGCGGGAGGTGGAGATACGCAGTATTTT. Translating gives CASSPRLAGGGDTQYF.

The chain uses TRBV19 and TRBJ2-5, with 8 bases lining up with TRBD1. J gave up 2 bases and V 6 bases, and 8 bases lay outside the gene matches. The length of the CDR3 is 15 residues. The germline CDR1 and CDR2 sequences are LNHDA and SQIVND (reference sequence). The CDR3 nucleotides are TGTGCCAGTAGGGCCGGGACAGGCCGTCAAGAGACCCAGTACTTC. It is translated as CASRAGTGRQETQYF.

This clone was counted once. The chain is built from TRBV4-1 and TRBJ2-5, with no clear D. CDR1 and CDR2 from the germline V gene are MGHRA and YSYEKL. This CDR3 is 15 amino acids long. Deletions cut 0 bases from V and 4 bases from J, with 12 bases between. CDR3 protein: CASSQEGLRGETQYF. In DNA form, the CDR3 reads TGCGCCAGCAGCCAAGAGGGCCTCAGAGGAGAGACCCAGTACTTC.

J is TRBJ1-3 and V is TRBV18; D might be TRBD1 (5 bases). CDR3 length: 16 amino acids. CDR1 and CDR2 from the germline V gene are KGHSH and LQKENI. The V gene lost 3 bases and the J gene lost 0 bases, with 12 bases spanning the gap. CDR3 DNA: TGTGCCAGCTCACCGGCAGGGCCAAGCTCTGGAAACACCATATATTTT. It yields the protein CASSPAGPSSGNTIYF.

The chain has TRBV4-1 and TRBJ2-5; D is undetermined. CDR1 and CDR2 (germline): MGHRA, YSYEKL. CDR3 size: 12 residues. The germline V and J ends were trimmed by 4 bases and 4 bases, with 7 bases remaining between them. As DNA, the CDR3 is TGCGCCAGCAGCCCCTTGGGAGAGACCCAGTACTTC. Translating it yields CASSPLGETQYF.

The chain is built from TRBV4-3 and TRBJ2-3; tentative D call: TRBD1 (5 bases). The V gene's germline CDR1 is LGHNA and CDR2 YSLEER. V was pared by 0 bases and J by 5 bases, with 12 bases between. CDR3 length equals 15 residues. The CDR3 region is CASSQEGAERDTQYF. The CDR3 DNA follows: TGCGCCAGCAGCCAAGAAGGGGCGGAAAGAGATACGCAGTATTTT.

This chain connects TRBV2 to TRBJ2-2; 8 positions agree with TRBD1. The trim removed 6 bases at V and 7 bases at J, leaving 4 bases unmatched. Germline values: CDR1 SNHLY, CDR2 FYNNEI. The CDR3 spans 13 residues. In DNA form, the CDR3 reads TGTGCCAGCAGAGCGGACAGGGTCGGGGAGCTGTTTTTT. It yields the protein CASRADRVGELFF. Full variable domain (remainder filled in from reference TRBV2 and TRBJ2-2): EPEVTQTPSHQVTQMGQEVILRCVPISNHLYFYWYRQILGQKVEFLVSFYNNEISEKSEIFDDQFSVERPDGSNFTLKIRSTKLEDSAMYFCASRADRVGELFFGEGSRLTVL.

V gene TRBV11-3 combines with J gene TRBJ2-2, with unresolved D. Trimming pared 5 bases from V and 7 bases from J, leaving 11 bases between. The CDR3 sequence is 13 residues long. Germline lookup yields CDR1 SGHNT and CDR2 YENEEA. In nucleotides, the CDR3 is TGTGCCAGCAGCAGTCGCCAACACGGGGAGCTGTTTTTT. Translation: CASSSRQHGELFF.

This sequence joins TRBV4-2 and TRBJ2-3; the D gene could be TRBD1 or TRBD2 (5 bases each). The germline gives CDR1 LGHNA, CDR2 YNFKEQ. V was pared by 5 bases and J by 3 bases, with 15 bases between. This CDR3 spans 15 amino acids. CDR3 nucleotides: TGTGCCAGCAGCGTAGGGCCGAGGGGTACAGATACGCAGTATTTT. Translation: CASSVGPRGTDTQYF.

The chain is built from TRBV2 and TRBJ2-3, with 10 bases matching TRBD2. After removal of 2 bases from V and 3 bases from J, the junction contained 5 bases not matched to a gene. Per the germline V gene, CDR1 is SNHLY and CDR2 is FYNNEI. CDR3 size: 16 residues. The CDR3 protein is CASSEQPGLATDTQYF. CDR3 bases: TGTGCCAGCAGTGAACAACCGGGACTAGCGACAGATACGCAGTATTTT.

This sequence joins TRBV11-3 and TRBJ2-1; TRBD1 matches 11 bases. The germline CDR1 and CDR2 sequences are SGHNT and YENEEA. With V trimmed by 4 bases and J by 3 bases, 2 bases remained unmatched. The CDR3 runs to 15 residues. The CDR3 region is CASSSGQGGYNEQFF. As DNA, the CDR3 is TGTGCCAGCAGCTCGGGACAGGGGGGCTACAATGAGCAGTTCTTC.

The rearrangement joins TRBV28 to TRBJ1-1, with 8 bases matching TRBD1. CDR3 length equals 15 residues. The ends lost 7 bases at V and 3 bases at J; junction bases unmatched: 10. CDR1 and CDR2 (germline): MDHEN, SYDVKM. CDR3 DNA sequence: TGTGCCAGCAAGACAGGACAGGGCTCGGACACTGAAGCTTTCTTT. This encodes CASKTGQGSDTEAFF. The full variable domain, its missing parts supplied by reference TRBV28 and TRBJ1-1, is DVKVTQSSRYLVKRTGEKVFLECVQDMDHENMFWYRQDPGLGLRLIYFSYDVKMKEKGDIPEGYSVSREKKERFSLILESASTNQTSMYLCASKTGQGSDTEAFFGQGTRLTVV.

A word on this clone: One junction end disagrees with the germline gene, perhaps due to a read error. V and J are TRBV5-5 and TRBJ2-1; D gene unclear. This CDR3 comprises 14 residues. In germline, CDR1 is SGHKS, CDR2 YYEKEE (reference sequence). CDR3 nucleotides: TGTGCCAGCAGCTTGGCGGCAACCATGAATGGGCAGTTCTTC. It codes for CASSLAATMNGQFF.

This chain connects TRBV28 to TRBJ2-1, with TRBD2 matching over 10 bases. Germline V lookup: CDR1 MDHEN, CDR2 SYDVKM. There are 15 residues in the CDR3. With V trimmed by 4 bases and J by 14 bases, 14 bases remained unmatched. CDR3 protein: CASSSISGGPLGEFF. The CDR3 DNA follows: TGTGCCAGCAGTTCAATTAGCGGGGGGCCGCTCGGGGAGTTCTTC. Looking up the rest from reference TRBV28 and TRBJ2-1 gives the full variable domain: DVKVTQSSRYLVKRTGEKVFLECVQDMDHENMFWYRQDPGLGLRLIYFSYDVKMKEKGDIPEGYSVSREKKERFSLILESASTNQTSMYLCASSSISGGPLGEFFGPGTRLTVL.

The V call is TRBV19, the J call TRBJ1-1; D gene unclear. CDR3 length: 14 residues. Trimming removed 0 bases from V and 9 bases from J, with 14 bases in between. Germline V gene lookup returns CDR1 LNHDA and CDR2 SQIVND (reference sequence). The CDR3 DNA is TGTGCCAGTAGTATAGACCCCGAGGATGCCAAAGCTTTCTTT. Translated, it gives CASSIDPEDAKAFF.